Each of the 25 T cell receptor beta chains below was sequenced from the same sample in a study of cytomegalovirus exposure and HLA in healthy donors. Primers included in the PCR were 60 Vbeta and 13 Jbeta primers. Sequencing was performed with immunoSEQ multiplex PCR; in TCRdb, only in-frame clones are kept and a portion is missing. The sample lists around 180,000 clones, over 60% occurring once. Sequenced: PBMCs. The source of these receptors is a girl aged 10-17 years in good health and CMV-seronegative.

This chain links TRBV5-1 with TRBJ2-2; TRBD2 matches at 9 bases. The germline V gene has CDR1 SGHRS and CDR2 YFSETQ. The CDR3 covers 13 residues. Unmatched junction bases numbered 3, after V lost 6 bases and J lost 6 bases. The CDR3 spells CASKAGGPGELFF. The CDR3 DNA reads as TGCGCCAGCAAGGCGGGGGGGCCCGGGGAGCTGTTTTTT. Full variable domain (remainder filled in from reference TRBV5-1 and TRBJ2-2): KAGVTQTPRYLIKTRGQQVTLSCSPISGHRSVSWYQQTPGQGLQFLFEYFSETQRNKGNFPGRFSGRQFSNSRSEMNVSTLELGDSALYLCASKAGGPGELFFGEGSRLTVL.

This chain links TRBV5-1 with TRBJ2-7; 7 bases line up with TRBD1. CDR3 size: 13 residues. CDR1 is SGHRS and CDR2 is YFSETQ in the germline V gene. The J segment lost 4 bases and the V segment lost 4 bases, leaving 5 bases of the junction unmatched. The CDR3 spells CASSPTGQYEQYF. The CDR3 DNA sequence: TGCGCCAGCAGCCCCACGGGACAGTACGAGCAGTACTTC.

The chain employs TRBV6-5 and TRBJ2-7, with 9 bases that match TRBD2. The CDR3 runs to 15 residues. V lost 2 bases and J lost 6; bases outside the gene matches: 8. Per the germline V gene, CDR1 is MNHEY and CDR2 is SVGAGI. The chain's CDR3 is CASSYGSGGTGEQYF. For the CDR3, the DNA is TGTGCCAGCAGTTACGGGAGCGGGGGGACGGGCGAGCAGTACTTC.

This chain links TRBV4-1 with TRBJ2-7; 7 bases line up with TRBD1. The CDR3 is made up of 17 amino acids. J gave up 1 base and V 1 base, and 10 bases lay outside the gene matches. In germline, CDR1 is MGHRA, CDR2 YSYEKL. The CDR3: CASSQGTRRGMSYEQYF. The CDR3 bases are TGCGCCAGCAGCCAAGGGACGCGCAGGGGGATGTCCTACGAGCAGTACTTC.

The chain joins TRBV7-2 to TRBJ1-2; D is possibly TRBD1 (6 bases). The CDR3 extends over 14 amino acids. The germline CDR1 and CDR2 sequences are SGHTA and FQGNSA. V dropped 1 base and J dropped 3 bases, with 9 bases sitting between them. CDR3 DNA sequence: TGTGCCAGCAGCTTAGAGGGGGGGCACTATGGCTACACCTTC. Translation gives CASSLEGGHYGYTF.

V gene TRBV6-1 combines with J gene TRBJ1-2, with 8 nucleotides matching TRBD1. The CDR3 length is 13 residues. V lost 4 bases to trimming and J lost 3 bases; unmatched junction nucleotides: 1. Germline lookup yields CDR1 MNHNS and CDR2 SASEGT. CDR3 DNA: TGTGCCAGCAGTGCGGGACAGGACTATGGCTACACCTTC. As protein: CASSAGQDYGYTF.

Concerning this clone itself: A junction end diverges from the germline sequence, so it may reflect a read error. CDR3 sequence reads: CACSYAQNYGYTF. The CDR3 region has the DNA TGTGCCTGCAGTTACGCTCAGAACTATGGCTACACCTTC. This chain uses TRBV6-5 with TRBJ1-2, with no clear D. In germline, CDR1 is MNHEY, CDR2 SVGAGI. The CDR3 is made up of 13 amino acids.

This clone was seen a handful of times. This chain links TRBV2 with TRBJ1-6, with D maybe TRBD1 (5 bases). The V end was cut by 4 bases, the J end by 0 bases, with 7 bases between. CDR1 is SNHLY, CDR2 FYNNEI, per germline. The CDR3 is made up of 15 amino acids. CDR3 sequence: CASSGDSSYNSPLHF. The DNA of the CDR3 is TGTGCCAGCAGTGGAGACAGCTCCTATAATTCACCCCTCCACTTT.

The rearrangement links TRBV6-5 to TRBJ1-4; unclear D gene. Trimming pared 6 bases from V and 6 bases from J, leaving 14 bases between. This CDR3 has 14 residues. Germline lookup yields CDR1 MNHEY and CDR2 SVGAGI. Here the CDR3 DNA reads TGTGCCAGCAGCCGTATGCGACGGGATGAAAAACTGTTTTTT. Amino acids: CASSRMRRDEKLFF.

The count of this clone is one. The gene calls are TRBV6-6 and TRBJ1-5; D may be TRBD1 (6 bases). The CDR3 contains 16 residues. CDR1 MNHNY and CDR2 SVGAGI come from the germline V gene (reference sequence). V lost 6 bases, J lost 0 bases, and 15 bases lay in between. The chain's CDR3 is CASRDRPTYSNQPQHF. CDR3 nucleotides: TGTGCCAGCAGGGACAGACCTACGTATAGCAATCAGCCCCAGCATTTT.

Many counts were recorded for this clone. The genes are TRBV4-1 and TRBJ1-2, with D perhaps matching TRBD1 (5 bases). Germline V lookup: CDR1 MGHRA, CDR2 YSYEKL. The V and J ends lost 0 bases and 4 bases respectively, with 12 bases between them. The CDR3 runs 15 residues. The CDR3 coding sequence is TGCGCCAGCAGCCAAGAAAGGTTAGGGGCCTATGGCTACACCTTC. Translation gives CASSQERLGAYGYTF.

The chain carries TRBV19 and TRBJ1-4, with 7 positions matching TRBD1. V was pared by 5 bases and J by 8 bases, with 11 bases of the junction left unmatched. The germline CDR1 and CDR2 sequences are LNHDA and SQIVND (reference sequence). This CDR3 comprises 15 residues. The CDR3 loop is CASSPRQGMREKLFF. CDR3 sequence (DNA): TGTGCCAGTAGTCCCCGACAGGGTATGAGAGAAAAACTGTTTTTT.

The J gene is TRBJ1-1, the V gene TRBV7-9; TRBD1 might be the D (5 bases). CDR1 SEHNR and CDR2 FQNEAQ come from the germline V gene (reference sequence). CDR3 length: 14 residues. The V end lost 4 bases, the J end lost 3 bases, and 12 bases lay between the germline ends. In DNA form, the CDR3 reads TGTGCCAGCAGCTGGAGGGACGGAGACACTGAAGCTTTCTTT. Translated, it gives CASSWRDGDTEAFF.

The DNA for the CDR3 is TGTGCCAGCAGTGAAGGACAGGGTAAAAATTCACCCCTCCACTTT. Encoded protein: CASSEGQGKNSPLHF. V and J are TRBV6-1 and TRBJ1-6, with TRBD1 matching over 7 bases. CDR1 is MNHNS, CDR2 SASEGT, per germline. Trimming removed 1 base from V and 7 bases from J; junction bases left unmatched: 4. The CDR3 is made up of 15 amino acids.

This clone has just a few counts. This sequence joins TRBV2 and TRBJ1-6; the match to TRBD1 covers 9 bases. The junction had 3 bases not matched to a gene; V was cut back by 1 base and J by 8 bases. The V gene's germline CDR1 is SNHLY and CDR2 FYNNEI. The CDR3 consists of 15 residues. The chain's CDR3 is CASSEGTGVYSPLHF. CDR3 nucleotide sequence: TGTGCCAGCAGTGAAGGGACAGGGGTATATTCACCCCTCCACTTT.

The chain has TRBV6-1 and TRBJ1-5; 7 bases line up with TRBD1. This CDR3 has 13 residues. The junction had 1 base not matched to a gene; V was cut back by 4 bases and J by 4 bases. The germline V gene has CDR1 MNHNS and CDR2 SASEGT. The chain's CDR3 is CASSVTGNQPQHF. Written as DNA, the CDR3 is TGTGCCAGCAGTGTGACAGGGAATCAGCCCCAGCATTTT.

CDR3 residues: CASSEKAGQPGELFF. The CDR3 region has the DNA TGTGCCAGCAGTGAAAAGGCCGGACAGCCCGGGGAGCTGTTTTTT. The rearrangement links TRBV2 to TRBJ2-2; possibly TRBD1 for D (6 bases). CDR3 size: 15 residues. Germline assignment: CDR1 SNHLY and CDR2 FYNNEI. The V gene lost 2 bases and the J gene lost 6 bases, with 13 bases spanning the gap.

The chain links TRBV18 to TRBJ1-2; TRBD1 is a possible D gene (5 bases). This CDR3 comprises 16 residues. Trimming took off 6 bases at V and 4 bases at J, with 21 bases between the two ends. Germline V gene lookup returns CDR1 KGHSH and CDR2 LQKENI. The CDR3 DNA reads as TGTGCCAGCTCCGTACAACAGACGGGACTGACCTATGGCTACACCTTC. It yields the protein CASSVQQTGLTYGYTF. The full variable domain, rest sourced from reference TRBV18 and TRBJ1-2, is NAGVMQNPRHLVRRRGQEARLRCSPMKGHSHVYWYRQLPEEGLKFMVYLQKENIIDESGMPKERFSAEFPKEGPSILRIQQVVRGDSAAYFCASSVQQTGLTYGYTFGSGTRLTVV.

The CDR3 DNA reads TGTGCCAGCAGCCAAGATCGAGCGGGGAAAGAGACCCAGTACTTC. As protein: CASSQDRAGKETQYF. The chain recombines TRBV14 with TRBJ2-5; 7 bases align to TRBD2. Germline lookup yields CDR1 SGHDN and CDR2 FVKESK. After removal of 0 bases from V and 3 bases from J, the junction contained 4 bases not matched to a gene. The CDR3 spans 15 residues.

This chain links TRBV29-1 with TRBJ1-2; D is uncertain. Germline CDR1 is SQVTM and CDR2 is ANQGSEA. V lost 7 bases, J lost 7 bases, and 10 bases lay in between. The CDR3 has 10 residues. Here the CDR3 reads CSASSGGYTF. DNA of the CDR3: TGCAGCGCTTCTTCGGGTGGCTACACCTTC.

This clone was observed a single time. This rearrangement joins TRBV6-1 to TRBJ2-6; no definite D call. The germline CDR1 and CDR2 sequences are MNHNS and SASEGT. The CDR3 totals 13 residues. The ends were cut back, 7 bases at V and 3 bases at J, with 7 bases in the middle. The CDR3 coding sequence is TGTGCCAGCAAAGAGCTTGGGGCCAACGTCCTGACTTTC. Protein product: CASKELGANVLTF.

V is TRBV7-8 and J is TRBJ2-3; D is perhaps TRBD2 (6 bases). CDR3 length: 14 residues. The germline V gene has CDR1 SGHVS and CDR2 FQNEAQ. V lost 1 base, J lost 12 bases, and 17 bases lay in between. The chain's CDR3 is CASSLEGLNRYQYF. CDR3 nucleotide sequence: TGTGCCAGCAGCTTAGAGGGACTCAACAGATACCAGTATTTT.

CDR3 coding DNA: TGTGCCAGCAGCTTATGGGGGGGCCCAGATACGCAGTATTTT. This encodes CASSLWGGPDTQYF. The V call is TRBV11-3, the J call TRBJ2-3; a possible D gene is TRBD2 (7 bases). The CDR3 has 14 amino acids. Trimming stripped 2 bases from V and 4 bases from J, with 10 bases between. Germline CDR1 reads SGHNT; CDR2 reads YENEEA.

CDR3 nucleotide sequence: TGTGCCAGCAGCTCCCCGGGACTAGGGTATGGTGAGCAGTTCTTC. Translating it yields CASSSPGLGYGEQFF. This sequence joins TRBV7-9 and TRBJ2-1; 8 positions agree with TRBD2. Germline CDR1 and CDR2: SEHNR and FQNEAQ (reference sequence). J gave up 9 bases and V 4 bases, and 11 bases lay outside the gene matches. CDR3 length equals 15 residues.

The sample holds one count of this clone. J is TRBJ2-7 and V is TRBV6-1; D possibly corresponds to TRBD2 (6 bases). CDR1 is MNHNS and CDR2 is SASEGT in the germline V gene. V shed 4 bases and J shed 5 bases, with 15 bases lying between them. CDR3 length equals 14 residues. The CDR3 DNA reads as TGTGCCAGCAGTGTGGAGGGGTCGGTCGACGAGCAGTACTTC. Translation gives CASSVEGSVDEQYF.